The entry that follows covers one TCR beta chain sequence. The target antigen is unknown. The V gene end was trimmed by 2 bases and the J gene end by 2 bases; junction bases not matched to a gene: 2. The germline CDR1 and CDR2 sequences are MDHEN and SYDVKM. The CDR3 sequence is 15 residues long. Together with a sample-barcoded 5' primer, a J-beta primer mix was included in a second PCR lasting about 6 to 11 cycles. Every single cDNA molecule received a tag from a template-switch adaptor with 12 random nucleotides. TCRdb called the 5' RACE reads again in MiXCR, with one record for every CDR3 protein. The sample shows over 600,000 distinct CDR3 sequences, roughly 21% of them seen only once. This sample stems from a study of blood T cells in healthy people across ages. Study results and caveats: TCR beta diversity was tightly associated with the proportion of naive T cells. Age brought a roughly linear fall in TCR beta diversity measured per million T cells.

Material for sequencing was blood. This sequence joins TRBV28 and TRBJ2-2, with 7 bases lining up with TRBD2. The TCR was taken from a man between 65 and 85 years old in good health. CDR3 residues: CASSLGLDNTGELFF. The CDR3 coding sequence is TGTGCCAGCAGTTTAGGACTAGACAACACCGGGGAGCTGTTTTTT.